This T cell receptor beta chain was sequenced in a study of cytomegalovirus exposure and HLA in healthy donors (dated by TCRdb to the late 2010s). For the study in its entirety: An earlier analysis of roughly 610 of the donors reported 276 Gb of sequence data and around 100 million unique TCR beta sequences obtained from about 180 million T cells. An early release that covered roughly 600 HLA-typed donors contained about 300 gigabases of sequencing data and 85 million to 100 million unique TCR sequences. Of the approximately 370 genotyped donors, 75% to 85% were placed in the genetic ancestry cluster associated with self-reported Caucasian donors. The study aimed to test whether cataloging public T cell receptors could reveal signatures of past pathogen exposure. The T cell repertoires of several hundred subjects were profiled by immunosequencing and related to cytomegalovirus serostatus. Besides the first cohort of roughly 700 subjects, a separate validation cohort made up of around 120 different subjects was used. To predict cytomegalovirus infection status, the study combined high-throughput TCR immunosequencing, statistical association of individual TCRs with disease status, and machine learning. A later analysis re-analyzed previously published TCR beta repertoires from 660 or so donors and added high-resolution HLA genotyping to study TCR occurrence patterns. Rather than using new phenotypic data, the later analysis identified candidate immune exposures from TCR beta sequences and from how often those sequences occurred across donors. An earlier analysis of 587 of the donors used high-throughput TCR beta sequencing to judge whether each TCR beta V gene segment behaved as functional or pseudogenic. Alongside the repertoire data, information on donor age, sex, ethnicity and CMV serostatus was compiled. Genome-wide SNP genotypes for about 65% of the roughly 700 donors were used in a later genetic analysis, which treated that subset as a discovery cohort. All discovery cohort repertoires had been generated on a single sequencing platform. HLA typing included class I and class II loci at four-digit resolution. The number of typed donors differed by locus: about 629-630 for A, B, C, DRB1 and DQB1; approximately 520 for DQA1; over 600 for DPA1; and roughly 470 for DPB1. Five DR-DQ haplotypes were treated as single units for association and clustering because of strong linkage in the cohort. On average, roughly 250,000 unique TCR beta nucleotide sequences were sequenced per donor among about 400 genotyped donors of the cohort, with roughly 18% of those sequences being non-productive.

The cohort comprised several hundred healthy bone marrow donors. At the time of sampling, every cohort member was nominally healthy, though immune exposures that went unrecorded were likely present. The donor tested CMV seronegative and was one of the 352 seronegative cohort members. Each donor provided a peripheral blood sample, and peripheral blood mononuclear cells were used for TCR beta sequencing. The Qiagen DNeasy Blood Extraction Kit was used to extract genomic DNA from the blood cell samples. Reading from cysteine to phenylalanine, the CDR3 counts 15 amino acids. Solely the CDR3 DNA is kept, with 45 bases framed from the first base. The germline ends are 16 bases apart after V is trimmed by 3 bases and J by 7 bases. For CDR1 and CDR2, the germline V gene lists MDHEN and SYDVKM. Overall results and qualifications from the work: The earlier analysis of some 540 of the donors excluded seventeen rarely observed V segments, including chromosome 9 orphons, because counts were too low. A further reported finding was that TCR beta sequences accurately predicted the HLA-A and HLA-B alleles for most subjects in the first cohort. Most CMV-associated TCR beta chains appeared to be HLA-restricted in a later analysis, and the HLA associations seemed to be driven largely by CMV exposure. In this cohort, only TCR beta chains were sequenced, and detectable features were limited by the absence of alpha or paired-chain data. A later genetic analysis reported fewer N-insertions in productive TCRs among donors in an Asian-associated ancestry cluster than the roughly 670-donor mean. Immune exposure information for the cohort was limited to CMV serostatus. The presence/absence analyses assumed that sequencing depth was roughly uniform across donors, and that assumption may not be true. According to the authors, the approach could potentially be generalized to other disease states and immunological phenotypes. Correlated functional status among segregating V segments might reflect linkage disequilibrium, but an unknown experimental factor could not be ruled out. A later analysis associated 15,000 or so TCR beta sequences with specific HLA alleles at a false discovery rate of 0.05. A cluster of highly shared sequence variants was judged likely to represent a technical artifact of the sequencing pipeline. Because HLA typing was unavailable for some donors at each locus, only the typed subset was used in association tests. Some IMGT-functional V segments, including TRBV6-2 and TRBV6-3, could not be distinguished by the 87-base-pair reads and were therefore excluded. Most TCR sequences were observed very rarely across donors, whereas some public TCRs were present in many individuals. The classifier was reported to diagnose cytomegalovirus status with high specificity and sensitivity in both the original and validation cohorts. An association between a missense DCLRE1C variant and V-gene and J-gene trimming of TCR beta chains was found in a later genetic analysis and replicated in an independent cohort. Broadly in line with IMGT annotations, most TCR beta V segments showed up in productive rearrangements about 87% or about 30% of the time in an earlier analysis of 587 of the donors. A later analysis found that TCR association rates varied across HLA loci, with DRB1 alleles showing the most associated TCRs and HLA-C alleles the fewest. The study gave a list of roughly 150 TCR beta chains associated with cytomegalovirus. In vitro tests confirmed that a few of the cytomegalovirus-associated TCR beta chains recognize cytomegalovirus antigens. In a later analysis, HLA-associated TCR beta chains were found to be more clonally expanded and to have lower generation probabilities than equally common non-associated chains. In a later analysis, several top co-occurrence clusters were reported to appear linked to parvovirus B19, influenza, CMV and Epstein-Barr virus. Assigning TCR associations to individual alleles was difficult when HLA alleles, especially DR and DQ, strongly co-occurred.

About this clone: No cognate antigen has been identified for it.

The library was made by the immunoSEQ multiplex PCR assay. The multiplex PCR relied on a mix of 60 forward primers for TCR Vbeta segments and 13 reverse primers for TCR Jbeta segments. The CDR3 region of rearranged TCR beta genes was amplified from genomic DNA by a multiplex PCR assay. The Illumina HiSeq System was used to sequence the amplified TCR beta libraries as 87-base-pair reads. The original pipeline was this. A later analysis tallied about 77 million unique TCR beta chains across the 666 repertoires, and some 10 million of those chains were shared by two or more donors. Raw reads were error-corrected and collapsed into unique sequences with a nearest-neighbor algorithm that merged closely related sequences to remove PCR and sequencing errors. CDR3 sequences were aligned to IMGT reference sequences to assign V, D and J gene segments. For a sequence to be retained, a match of at least six nucleotides to both a V gene segment and a J gene segment was required. Rearrangements were classified as productive when the CDR3 lacked stop codons and remained in frame with V and J, and all other rearrangements were classified as non-productive. CDR3 was defined by IMGT convention, running from the second conserved V-encoded cysteine to the conserved J-encoded phenylalanine. The earlier analysis of about 500 of the donors excluded sequences that lacked an unambiguous match to a single V gene segment. In an earlier analysis of about 590 of the donors, a V segment was called functional when productive rearrangements were above 56.7%, and segregating when the standard deviation between donors exceeded 5%. A statistical classification framework was built for diagnosing cytomegalovirus status from the catalog of TCR beta chain sequences. A later analysis assigned V and J genes by comparing TCR nucleotide sequences with IMGT/GENE-DB human TR gene sequences. A later analysis assigned CDR3 sequences and most-parsimonious VDJ recombination scenarios with the TCRdist pipeline. In a later analysis, every TCR beta chain was defined by the combination of its CDR3 amino acid sequence and its V-gene family, and reads without a unique V-gene family were dropped. As a way to deal with suspected cross-contamination and a sequencing artifact, a later analysis dropped 450 to 700 nucleotide sequences that were highly shared and had low generation probability. A later analysis calculated a clonal expansion index for each public chain from normalized within-repertoire ranks of inferred template counts. Generation probabilities in a later analysis came from a VDJ recombination model fitted to out-of-frame rearrangements, and those results were checked against IGoR. A later analysis scored TCR-TCR, TCR-HLA and TCR-CMV co-occurrence with hypergeometric tests, applying a repertoire-size bias correction to TCR pairs. A later analysis estimated false discovery rates by permuting HLA or CMV assignments 20 times. A later analysis grouped co-occurring TCRs with DBSCAN, adding TCRdist sequence similarity when clustering within HLA-allele-positive subsets. For co-occurrence clustering, repertoires with fewer than 30,000 or more than 120,000 public chains were excluded, along with 4 to 6 repertoires with anomalous nucleotide sharing. The immuneACCESS repertoire file appears here via TCRdb, limited to in-frame rearrangements. These files lack a portion of the clones; in checked studies, under half of the deficit traces to unresolved V genes, and the cause of the others is not known. Clone size and V and J calls were adopted from that table, with D and trimming inferred from the DNA. The table of this sample itemizes some 120,000 clones. About 2% of the sample belongs to the ten largest clones.

The sample consisted of PBMCs. The clonotype comes from a man aged 35 to 55 in good health and CMV-seronegative. The receptor chain draws on TRBV28 and TRBJ2-1; 7 matching bases give a weak D call of TRBD2. The DNA is as follows: TGTGCCAGCAGTTTGGGCCGCGCGGGGGCGAATGAGCAGTTCTTC. The translation is CASSLGRAGANEQFF.